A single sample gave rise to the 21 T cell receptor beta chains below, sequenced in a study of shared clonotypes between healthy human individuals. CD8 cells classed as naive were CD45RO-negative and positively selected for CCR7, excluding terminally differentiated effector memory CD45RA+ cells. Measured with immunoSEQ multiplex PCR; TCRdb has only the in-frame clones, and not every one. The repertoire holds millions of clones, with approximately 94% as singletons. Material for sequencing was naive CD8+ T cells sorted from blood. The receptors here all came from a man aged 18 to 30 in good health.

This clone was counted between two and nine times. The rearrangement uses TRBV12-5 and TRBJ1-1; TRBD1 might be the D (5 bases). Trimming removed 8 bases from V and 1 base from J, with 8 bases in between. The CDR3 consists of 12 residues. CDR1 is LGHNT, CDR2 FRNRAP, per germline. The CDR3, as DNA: TGTGCTAGTAAGGGGAGGAACACTGAAGCTTTCTTT. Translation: CASKGRNTEAFF.

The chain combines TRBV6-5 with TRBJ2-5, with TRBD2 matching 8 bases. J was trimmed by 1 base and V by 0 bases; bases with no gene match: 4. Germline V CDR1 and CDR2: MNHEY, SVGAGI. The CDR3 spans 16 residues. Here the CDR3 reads CASSYSLGRVQETQYF. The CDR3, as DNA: TGTGCCAGCAGTTACTCTCTCGGGAGGGTCCAAGAGACCCAGTACTTC.

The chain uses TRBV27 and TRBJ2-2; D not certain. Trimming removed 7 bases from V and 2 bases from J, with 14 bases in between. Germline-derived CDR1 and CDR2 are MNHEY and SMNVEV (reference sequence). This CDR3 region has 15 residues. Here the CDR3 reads CASTIRWSNTGELFF. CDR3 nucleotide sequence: TGTGCCAGCACCATTAGGTGGTCTAACACCGGGGAGCTGTTTTTT.

The CDR3 protein is CASSINSVNTEAFF. CDR3 nucleotide sequence: TGCGCCAGCAGCATTAATTCAGTGAACACTGAAGCTTTCTTT. This rearrangement joins TRBV4-1 to TRBJ1-1; D is uncertain. Germline V CDR1 and CDR2: MGHRA, YSYEKL. The CDR3 consists of 14 residues. The V and J ends lost 5 bases and 0 bases respectively, with 10 bases between them.

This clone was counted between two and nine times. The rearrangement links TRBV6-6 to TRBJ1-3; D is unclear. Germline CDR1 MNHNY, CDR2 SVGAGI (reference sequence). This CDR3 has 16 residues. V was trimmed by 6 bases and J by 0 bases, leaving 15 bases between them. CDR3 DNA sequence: TGTGCCAGCAGGAGACCCGACATGAGCTCTGGAAACACCATATATTTT. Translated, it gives CASRRPDMSSGNTIYF.

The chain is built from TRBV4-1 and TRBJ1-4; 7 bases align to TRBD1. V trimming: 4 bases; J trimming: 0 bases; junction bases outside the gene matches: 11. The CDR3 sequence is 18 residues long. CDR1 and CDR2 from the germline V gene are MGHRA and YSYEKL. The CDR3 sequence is CASSRPGGWGATNEKLFF. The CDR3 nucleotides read TGCGCCAGCAGCCGCCCAGGGGGTTGGGGAGCAACTAATGAAAAACTGTTTTTT.

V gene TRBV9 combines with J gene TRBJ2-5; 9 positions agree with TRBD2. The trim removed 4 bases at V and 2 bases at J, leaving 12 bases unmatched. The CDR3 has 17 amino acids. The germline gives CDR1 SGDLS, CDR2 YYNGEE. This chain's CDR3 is CASSPEGSGSPQETQYF. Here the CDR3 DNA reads TGTGCCAGCAGCCCAGAGGGTAGCGGGAGTCCTCAAGAGACCCAGTACTTC.

The CDR3, as DNA: TGTGCCAGCAGTCCCGGGACTAGACAAGAGACCCAGTACTTC. It specifies CASSPGTRQETQYF. The chain uses TRBV28 and TRBJ2-5, with TRBD2 matching 8 bases. Germline-derived CDR1 and CDR2 are MDHEN and SYDVKM. V was pared by 5 bases and J by 2 bases, with 4 bases of the junction left unmatched. The CDR3 is made up of 14 amino acids.

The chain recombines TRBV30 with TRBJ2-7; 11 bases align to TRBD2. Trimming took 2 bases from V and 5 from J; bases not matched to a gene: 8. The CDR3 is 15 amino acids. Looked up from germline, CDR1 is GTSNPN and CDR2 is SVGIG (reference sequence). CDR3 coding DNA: TGTGCCTGGAGTATCCTAGCGGGAGGTATCGACGAGCAGTACTTC. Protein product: CAWSILAGGIDEQYF.

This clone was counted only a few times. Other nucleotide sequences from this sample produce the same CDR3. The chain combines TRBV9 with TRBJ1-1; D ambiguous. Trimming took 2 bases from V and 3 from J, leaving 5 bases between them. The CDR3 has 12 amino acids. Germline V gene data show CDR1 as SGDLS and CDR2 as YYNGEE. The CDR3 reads CASSVEDTEAFF. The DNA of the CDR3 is TGTGCCAGCAGCGTGGAGGACACTGAAGCTTTCTTT.

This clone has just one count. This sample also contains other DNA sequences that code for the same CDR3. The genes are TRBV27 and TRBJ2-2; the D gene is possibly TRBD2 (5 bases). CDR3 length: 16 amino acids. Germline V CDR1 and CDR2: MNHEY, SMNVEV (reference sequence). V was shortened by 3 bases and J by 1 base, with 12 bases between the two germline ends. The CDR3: CASSFSAGENTGELFF. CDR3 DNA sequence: TGTGCCAGCAGTTTTTCCGCGGGCGAGAACACCGGGGAGCTGTTTTTT.

Written as DNA, the CDR3 is TGTGCCAGCAGCTTGGGTCAGGATCCTCTCACAGATACGCAGTATTTT. The encoded protein is CASSLGQDPLTDTQYF. V gene TRBV5-6 combines with J gene TRBJ2-3, with D unclear. Trimming shortened V by 0 bases and J by 2 bases, and 13 bases separated the two germline ends. Germline V gene lookup returns CDR1 SGHDT and CDR2 YYEEEE. CDR3 size: 16 residues.

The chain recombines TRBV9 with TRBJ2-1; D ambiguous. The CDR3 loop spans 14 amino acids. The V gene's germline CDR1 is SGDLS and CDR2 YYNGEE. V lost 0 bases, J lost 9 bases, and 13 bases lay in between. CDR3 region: CASSVDSLSSEQFF. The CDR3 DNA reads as TGTGCCAGCAGCGTAGATAGCCTTAGTAGTGAGCAGTTCTTC.

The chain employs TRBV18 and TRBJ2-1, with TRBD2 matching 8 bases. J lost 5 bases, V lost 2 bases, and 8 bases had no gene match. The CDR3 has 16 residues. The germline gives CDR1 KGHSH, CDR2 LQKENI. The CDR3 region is CASSPVYGGANNEQFF. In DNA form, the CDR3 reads TGTGCCAGCTCACCAGTATACGGGGGGGCTAACAATGAGCAGTTCTTC.

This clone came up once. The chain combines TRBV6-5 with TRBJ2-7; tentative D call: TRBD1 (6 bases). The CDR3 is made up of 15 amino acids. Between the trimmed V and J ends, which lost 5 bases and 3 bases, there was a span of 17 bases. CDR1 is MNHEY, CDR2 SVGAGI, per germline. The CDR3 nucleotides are TGTGCCAGCAGTCTTTCCGGGACACCGGGCTACGAGCAGTACTTC. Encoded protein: CASSLSGTPGYEQYF.

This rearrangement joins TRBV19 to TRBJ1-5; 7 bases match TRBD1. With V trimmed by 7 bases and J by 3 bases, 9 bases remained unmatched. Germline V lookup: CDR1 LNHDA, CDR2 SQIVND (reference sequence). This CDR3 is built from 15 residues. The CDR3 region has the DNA TGTGCCAGTAAGGGGACCGGGACAGTCAATCAGCCCCAGCATTTT. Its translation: CASKGTGTVNQPQHF. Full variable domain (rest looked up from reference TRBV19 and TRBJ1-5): DGGITQSPKYLFRKEGQNVTLSCEQNLNHDAMYWYRQDPGQGLRLIYYSQIVNDFQKGDIAEGYSVSREKKESFPLTVTSAQKNPTAFYLCASKGTGTVNQPQHFGDGTRLSIL.

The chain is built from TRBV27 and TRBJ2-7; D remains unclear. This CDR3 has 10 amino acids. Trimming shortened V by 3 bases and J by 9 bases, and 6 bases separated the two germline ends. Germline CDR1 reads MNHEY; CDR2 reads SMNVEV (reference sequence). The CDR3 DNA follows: TGTGCCAGCAGTTTTCCCAGGCAGTACTTC. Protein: CASSFPRQYF.

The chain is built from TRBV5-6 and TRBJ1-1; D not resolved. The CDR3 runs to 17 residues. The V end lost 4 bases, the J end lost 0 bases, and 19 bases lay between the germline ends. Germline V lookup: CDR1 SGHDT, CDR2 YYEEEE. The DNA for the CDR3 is TGTGCCAGCAGCCAAGTTGGGGTTACGGCGCTGAACACTGAAGCTTTCTTT. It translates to CASSQVGVTALNTEAFF.

This CDR3 reads CASTLTGLTEAFF. CDR3 sequence (DNA): TGTGCCAGCACCCTGACAGGGTTAACTGAAGCTTTCTTT. The V call is TRBV28, the J call TRBJ1-1; 7 nucleotides align to TRBD1. CDR1 MDHEN and CDR2 SYDVKM come from the germline V gene. The ends lost 7 bases at V and 5 bases at J; junction bases unmatched: 7. The CDR3 covers 13 residues.

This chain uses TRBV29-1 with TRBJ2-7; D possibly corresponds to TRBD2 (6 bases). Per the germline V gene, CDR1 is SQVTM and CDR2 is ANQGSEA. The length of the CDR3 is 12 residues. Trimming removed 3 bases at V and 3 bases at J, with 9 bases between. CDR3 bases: TGCAGCGTTGAGGGACTCTACTACGAGCAGTACTTC. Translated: CSVEGLYYEQYF.

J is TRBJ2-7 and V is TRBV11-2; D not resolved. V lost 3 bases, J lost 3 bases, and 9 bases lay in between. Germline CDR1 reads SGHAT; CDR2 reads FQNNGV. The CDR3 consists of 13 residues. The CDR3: CASSLGSHYEQYF. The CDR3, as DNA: TGTGCCAGCAGCTTGGGATCTCACTACGAGCAGTACTTC.